The rows below give T cell receptor beta chains drawn from one sample of a study of cytomegalovirus exposure and HLA in healthy donors. Produced via immunoSEQ multiplex PCR; TCRdb's table is partial and in-frame only. The sample has fewer than 150,000 clones, and its top ten clones hold roughly 2%. The specimen sequenced was PBMCs. The receptor source for this set is a woman aged 55-69 years in good health and CMV-seronegative. Both conserved end residues are part of each CDR3. Each record gives: J gene, V gene, D gene, CDR3 protein, CDR3 DNA. The D gene is left open where the match is weak.

j_gene: TRBJ2-3
v_gene: TRBV27
d_gene: NA
CDR3aa: CASQGSGTDTQYF
CDR3nt: TGTGCCAGCCAGGGGAGCGGTACAGATACGCAGTATTTT

j_gene: TRBJ1-1
v_gene: TRBV27
d_gene: TRBD1
CDR3aa: CASSLGPRGHTEAFF
CDR3nt: TGTGCCAGCAGTTTAGGTCCCAGGGGGCACACTGAAGCTTTCTTT

j_gene: TRBJ2-2
v_gene: TRBV19
d_gene: NA
CDR3aa: CASSSGANTGELFF
CDR3nt: TGTGCCAGTTCGTCAGGGGCGAACACCGGGGAGCTGTTTTTT

j_gene: TRBJ1-2
v_gene: TRBV18
d_gene: TRBD1
CDR3aa: CASSPIQGEYYGYTF
CDR3nt: TGTGCCAGCTCACCAATTCAGGGGGAGTACTATGGCTACACCTTC

j_gene: TRBJ2-4
v_gene: TRBV6-1
d_gene: NA
CDR3aa: CASSEFRGVGNIQYF
CDR3nt: TGTGCCAGCAGTGAATTCAGGGGAGTGGGTAACATTCAGTACTTC

j_gene: TRBJ2-1
v_gene: TRBV7-9
d_gene: TRBD2
CDR3aa: CASSHGTSGRARNEQFF
CDR3nt: TGTGCCAGCAGCCATGGGACTAGCGGGAGGGCACGGAATGAGCAGTTCTTC

j_gene: TRBJ2-2
v_gene: TRBV5-4
d_gene: TRBD2
CDR3aa: CASSLGLAGVSGTGELFF
CDR3nt: TGTGCCAGCAGCTTGGGTCTAGCGGGGGTCTCGGGCACCGGGGAGCTGTTTTTT

j_gene: TRBJ2-2
v_gene: TRBV11-2
d_gene: NA
CDR3aa: CASSLGADTGELFF
CDR3nt: TGTGCCAGCAGCTTGGGGGCGGACACCGGGGAGCTGTTTTTT

j_gene: TRBJ2-1
v_gene: TRBV7-3
d_gene: TRBD2
CDR3aa: CASSLNPSGGAHEQFF
CDR3nt: TGTGCCAGCAGCTTAAACCCTAGCGGGGGGGCCCATGAGCAGTTCTTC

j_gene: TRBJ1-6
v_gene: TRBV4-1
d_gene: TRBD1
CDR3aa: CASRPPGQGYSPLHF
CDR3nt: TGCGCCAGCAGACCACCGGGACAGGGATATTCACCCCTCCACTTT

j_gene: TRBJ1-5
v_gene: TRBV7-6
d_gene: NA
CDR3aa: CASSPLGGQPQHF
CDR3nt: TGTGCCAGCAGCCCCCTCGGGGGTCAGCCCCAGCATTTT

j_gene: TRBJ2-7
v_gene: TRBV27
d_gene: NA
CDR3aa: CATSINGGLSSYEQYF
CDR3nt: TGTGCTACTTCGATAAACGGGGGGCTTTCCTCCTACGAGCAGTACTTC

j_gene: TRBJ1-2
v_gene: TRBV5-1
d_gene: NA
CDR3aa: CASSLGQGLGQNNYGYTF
CDR3nt: TGCGCCAGCAGCTTGGGGCAGGGATTAGGCCAGAATAACTATGGCTACACCTTC

j_gene: TRBJ2-1
v_gene: TRBV28
d_gene: TRBD2
CDR3aa: CASSTPGGEQFF
CDR3nt: TGTGCCAGCAGTACTCCGGGGGGTGAGCAGTTCTTC

j_gene: TRBJ2-7
v_gene: TRBV5-6
d_gene: NA
CDR3aa: CASSIQGGEQYF
CDR3nt: TGTGCCAGCAGCATTCAGGGGGGCGAGCAGTACTTC

j_gene: TRBJ2-6
v_gene: TRBV7-9
d_gene: TRBD1
CDR3aa: CASTSNRDRGGAGANVLTF
CDR3nt: TGTGCCAGCACGAGCAACCGGGACAGGGGAGGGGCTGGGGCCAACGTCCTGACTTTC

j_gene: TRBJ2-7
v_gene: TRBV5-6
d_gene: TRBD2
CDR3aa: CASSWVGGDEQYF
CDR3nt: TGTGCCAGCAGCTGGGTCGGGGGGGACGAGCAGTACTTC

j_gene: TRBJ2-7
v_gene: TRBV2
d_gene: TRBD2
CDR3aa: CASGGRARDEQYF
CDR3nt: TGTGCCAGCGGCGGGAGGGCTCGAGACGAGCAGTACTTC

j_gene: TRBJ2-3
v_gene: TRBV6-6
d_gene: TRBD2
CDR3aa: CASSYSGRGGTDTQYF
CDR3nt: TGTGCCAGCAGTTACTCGGGGCGGGGGGGCACAGATACGCAGTATTTT

j_gene: TRBJ2-2
v_gene: TRBV9
d_gene: NA
CDR3aa: CASSVGSTGELFF
CDR3nt: TGTGCCAGCAGCGTAGGCAGCACCGGGGAGCTGTTTTTT

j_gene: TRBJ2-3
v_gene: TRBV15
d_gene: TRBD1
CDR3aa: CATSNGTGFSWTDTQYF
CDR3nt: TGTGCCACCAGCAACGGGACAGGGTTTTCATGGACAGATACGCAGTATTTT

j_gene: TRBJ2-7
v_gene: TRBV7-7
d_gene: TRBD1
CDR3aa: CASSLGTGDGYEQYF
CDR3nt: TGTGCTAGCAGCTTAGGGACAGGGGATGGCTACGAGCAGTACTTC

j_gene: TRBJ2-7
v_gene: TRBV9
d_gene: TRBD2
CDR3aa: CASSATSGSYEQYF
CDR3nt: TGTGCCAGCAGCGCAACTAGCGGGAGCTACGAGCAGTACTTC

j_gene: TRBJ2-5
v_gene: TRBV6-5
d_gene: TRBD2
CDR3aa: CASRPGTSGAETQYF
CDR3nt: TGTGCCAGCAGGCCCGGGACTAGCGGGGCTGAGACCCAGTACTTC

j_gene: TRBJ1-4
v_gene: TRBV27
d_gene: NA
CDR3aa: CASRTAGRPNEKLFF
CDR3nt: TGTGCCAGCAGGACAGCCGGGCGCCCTAATGAAAAACTGTTTTTT

j_gene: TRBJ1-4
v_gene: TRBV5-1
d_gene: TRBD1
CDR3aa: CASSLGQGVTNEKLFF
CDR3nt: TGCGCCAGCAGCTTGGGACAGGGGGTCACTAATGAAAAACTGTTTTTT

j_gene: TRBJ1-1
v_gene: TRBV5-4
d_gene: NA
CDR3aa: CASSLGAEGMNTEAFF
CDR3nt: TGTGCCAGCAGCTTGGGGGCCGAAGGTATGAACACTGAAGCTTTCTTT

j_gene: TRBJ2-4
v_gene: TRBV18
d_gene: NA
CDR3aa: CASSPRQGQGIQYF
CDR3nt: TGTGCCAGCTCACCACGGCAGGGTCAAGGCATTCAGTACTTC

j_gene: TRBJ1-6
v_gene: TRBV28
d_gene: NA
CDR3aa: CASTRVDANSPLHF
CDR3nt: TGTGCCAGCACCCGGGTAGATGCGAATTCACCCCTCCACTTT

j_gene: TRBJ2-7
v_gene: TRBV29-1
d_gene: NA
CDR3aa: CSVVVETYEQYF
CDR3nt: TGCAGCGTTGTGGTGGAGACCTACGAGCAGTACTTC

j_gene: TRBJ2-7
v_gene: TRBV4-1
d_gene: TRBD2
CDR3aa: CASSQGGLAGGREQYF
CDR3nt: TGCGCCAGCAGCCAAGGGGGACTAGCGGGAGGACGCGAGCAGTACTTC

j_gene: TRBJ2-1
v_gene: TRBV5-1
d_gene: NA
CDR3aa: CASSLEYQIPGEQFF
CDR3nt: TGCGCCAGCAGCTTGGAGTATCAGATTCCTGGTGAGCAGTTCTTC

j_gene: TRBJ2-6
v_gene: TRBV5-1
d_gene: NA
CDR3aa: CASSSVSGANVLTF
CDR3nt: TGCGCCAGCAGCTCAGTCTCTGGGGCCAACGTCCTGACTTTC

j_gene: TRBJ1-2
v_gene: TRBV28
d_gene: TRBD1
CDR3aa: CASSRGTAIPGGGYTF
CDR3nt: TGTGCCAGCAGTCGCGGGACAGCGATCCCCGGCGGGGGCTACACCTTC

j_gene: TRBJ2-2
v_gene: TRBV27
d_gene: NA
CDR3aa: CASSFRRVGGTGELFF
CDR3nt: TGTGCCAGCAGTTTCCGTCGGGTAGGGGGCACCGGGGAGCTGTTTTTT

j_gene: TRBJ1-1
v_gene: TRBV5-1
d_gene: TRBD1
CDR3aa: CASRPETGSAFF
CDR3nt: TGCGCCAGCAGACCAGAGACAGGGTCGGCTTTCTTT

j_gene: TRBJ1-4
v_gene: TRBV7-9
d_gene: TRBD1
CDR3aa: CASGDRARSEKLFF
CDR3nt: TGTGCCAGCGGGGACAGGGCGAGGAGTGAAAAACTGTTTTTT

j_gene: TRBJ2-1
v_gene: TRBV7-9
d_gene: NA
CDR3aa: CASTLHQGRDEQFF
CDR3nt: TGTGCCAGCACGCTCCACCAGGGGCGGGATGAGCAGTTCTTC

j_gene: TRBJ1-1
v_gene: TRBV4-2
d_gene: NA
CDR3aa: CASSPVGEDTEAFF
CDR3nt: TGTGCCAGCAGCCCAGTTGGGGAGGACACTGAAGCTTTCTTT

j_gene: TRBJ2-2
v_gene: TRBV7-2
d_gene: TRBD1
CDR3aa: CASSQRDRGLSGELFF
CDR3nt: TGTGCCAGCAGCCAACGGGACAGGGGGTTGTCCGGGGAGCTGTTTTTT

j_gene: TRBJ2-2
v_gene: TRBV2
d_gene: NA
CDR3aa: CASSVQGITGELFF
CDR3nt: TGTGCCAGCAGTGTACAGGGTATCACCGGGGAGCTGTTTTTT

j_gene: TRBJ1-5
v_gene: TRBV2
d_gene: NA
CDR3aa: CASSVGRTDENQPQHF
CDR3nt: TGTGCCAGCAGTGTAGGCCGGACAGACGAAAATCAGCCCCAGCATTTT

j_gene: TRBJ2-7
v_gene: TRBV7-6
d_gene: TRBD2
CDR3aa: CASSLFPPGTSGGSYEQYF
CDR3nt: TGTGCCAGCAGCTTATTCCCCCCAGGGACTAGCGGAGGGTCCTACGAGCAGTACTTC

j_gene: TRBJ2-5
v_gene: TRBV6-5
d_gene: NA
CDR3aa: CASSYRTFRETQYF
CDR3nt: TGTGCCAGCAGTTACCGCACCTTCAGGGAGACCCAGTACTTC

j_gene: TRBJ2-1
v_gene: TRBV7-9
d_gene: NA
CDR3aa: CASSLDTGSYNEQFF
CDR3nt: TGTGCCAGCAGCTTAGACACAGGGTCGTACAATGAGCAGTTCTTC

j_gene: TRBJ1-5
v_gene: TRBV15
d_gene: NA
CDR3aa: CATSRPDRPEDFNQPQHF
CDR3nt: TGTGCCACCAGCAGACCCGACAGACCTGAGGATTTCAATCAGCCCCAGCATTTT

j_gene: TRBJ2-4
v_gene: TRBV7-9
d_gene: NA
CDR3aa: CASSPSPVLAKNIQYF
CDR3nt: TGTGCCAGCAGCCCAAGCCCGGTCCTAGCCAAAAACATTCAGTACTTC

j_gene: TRBJ1-6
v_gene: TRBV27
d_gene: TRBD1
CDR3aa: CASSLSQGSYNSPLHF
CDR3nt: TGTGCCAGCAGTCTCTCACAGGGGAGTTATAATTCACCCCTCCACTTT

j_gene: TRBJ2-4
v_gene: TRBV27
d_gene: NA
CDR3aa: CASSLTVKNIQYF
CDR3nt: TGTGCCAGCAGTTTGACAGTAAAAAACATTCAGTACTTC

j_gene: TRBJ2-3
v_gene: TRBV27
d_gene: TRBD1
CDR3aa: CASSSPSRGPPDTQYF
CDR3nt: TGTGCCAGCAGTTCCCCAAGCAGGGGGCCCCCAGATACGCAGTATTTT

j_gene: TRBJ2-5
v_gene: TRBV19
d_gene: TRBD2
CDR3aa: CASSMRGRETQYF
CDR3nt: TGTGCCAGTAGTATGCGGGGGAGGGAGACCCAGTACTTC

j_gene: TRBJ1-4
v_gene: TRBV19
d_gene: TRBD1
CDR3aa: CASSIPGQLVEKLFF
CDR3nt: TGTGCCAGTAGTATTCCGGGACAGTTGGTTGAAAAACTGTTTTTT

j_gene: TRBJ2-1
v_gene: TRBV18
d_gene: TRBD1
CDR3aa: CASSRDRDNEQFF
CDR3nt: TGTGCCAGCTCACGGGACAGGGACAATGAGCAGTTCTTC

j_gene: TRBJ2-1
v_gene: TRBV6-1
d_gene: TRBD2
CDR3aa: CASRPLAGGINEQFF
CDR3nt: TGTGCCAGCAGACCCCTAGCGGGAGGTATCAATGAGCAGTTCTTC

j_gene: TRBJ1-1
v_gene: TRBV18
d_gene: NA
CDR3aa: CANSPPSGVGEAFF
CDR3nt: TGTGCCAACTCACCACCATCAGGGGTGGGTGAAGCTTTCTTT

j_gene: TRBJ2-7
v_gene: TRBV9
d_gene: NA
CDR3aa: CASSVVLAEIYEQYF
CDR3nt: TGTGCCAGCAGCGTAGTACTAGCCGAGATTTACGAGCAGTACTTC

j_gene: TRBJ2-7
v_gene: TRBV27
d_gene: NA
CDR3aa: CASSFTGDYEQYF
CDR3nt: TGTGCCAGCAGTTTTACAGGAGACTACGAGCAGTACTTC

j_gene: TRBJ1-3
v_gene: TRBV18
d_gene: TRBD1
CDR3aa: CASSPPTGTGENTIYF
CDR3nt: TGTGCCAGCTCACCTCCCACCGGGACAGGGGAGAACACCATATATTTT

j_gene: TRBJ2-3
v_gene: TRBV28
d_gene: NA
CDR3aa: CASSRDSTDTQYF
CDR3nt: TGTGCCAGCAGCCGGGACTCCACAGATACGCAGTATTTT